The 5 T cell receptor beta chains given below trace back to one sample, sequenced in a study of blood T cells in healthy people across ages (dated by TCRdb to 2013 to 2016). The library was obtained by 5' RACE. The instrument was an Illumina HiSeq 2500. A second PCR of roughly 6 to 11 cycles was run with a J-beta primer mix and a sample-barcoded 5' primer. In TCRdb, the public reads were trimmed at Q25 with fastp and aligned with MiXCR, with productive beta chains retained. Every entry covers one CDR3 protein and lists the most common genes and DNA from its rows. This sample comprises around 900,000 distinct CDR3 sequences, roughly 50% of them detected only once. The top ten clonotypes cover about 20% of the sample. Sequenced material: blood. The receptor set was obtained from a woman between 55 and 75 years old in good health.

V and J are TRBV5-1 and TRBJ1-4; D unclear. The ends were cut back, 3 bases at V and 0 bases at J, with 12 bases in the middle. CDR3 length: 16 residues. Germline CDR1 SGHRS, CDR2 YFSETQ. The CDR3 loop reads CASSSTPGATNEKLFF. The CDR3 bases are TGCGCCAGCAGCTCCACTCCGGGCGCAACTAATGAAAAACTGTTTTTT.

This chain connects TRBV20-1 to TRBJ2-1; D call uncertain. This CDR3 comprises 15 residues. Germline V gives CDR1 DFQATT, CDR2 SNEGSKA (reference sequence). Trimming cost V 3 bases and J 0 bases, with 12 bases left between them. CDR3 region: CSARLGGYSYNEQFF. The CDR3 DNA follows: TGCAGTGCTAGGTTAGGTGGATACTCCTACAATGAGCAGTTCTTC.

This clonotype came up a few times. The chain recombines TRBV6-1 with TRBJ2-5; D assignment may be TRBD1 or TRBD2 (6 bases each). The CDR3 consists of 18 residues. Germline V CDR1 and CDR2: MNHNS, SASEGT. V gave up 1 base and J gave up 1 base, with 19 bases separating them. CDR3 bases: TGTGCCAGCAGTGAAGGGGTCGGGGGCGGGGATCTCCAAGAGACCCAGTACTTC. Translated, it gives CASSEGVGGGDLQETQYF.

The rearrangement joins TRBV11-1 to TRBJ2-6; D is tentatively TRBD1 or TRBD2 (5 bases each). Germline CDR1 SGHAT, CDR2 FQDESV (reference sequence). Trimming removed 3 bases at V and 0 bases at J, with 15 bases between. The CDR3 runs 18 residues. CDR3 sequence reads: CASSFGAGISSGANVLTF. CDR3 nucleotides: TGTGCCAGCAGCTTCGGGGCCGGGATTTCCTCTGGGGCCAACGTCCTGACTTTC.

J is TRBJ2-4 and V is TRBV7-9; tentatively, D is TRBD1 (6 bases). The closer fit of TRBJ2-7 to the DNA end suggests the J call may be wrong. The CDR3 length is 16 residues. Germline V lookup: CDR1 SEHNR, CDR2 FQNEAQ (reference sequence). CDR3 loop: CASSLEGHRVSDEQYF. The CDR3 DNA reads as TGTGCCAGCAGCTTAGAGGGACACAGGGTTAGCGACGAGCAGTACTTC.